This T cell receptor (beta chain) was obtained from a study of T-cell reconstitution after alpha-beta-depleted transplantation in children. Study outcomes and limitations: Day-60 TCRbeta diversity that was high in some patients was derived from surviving recipient T cells and thymic progenitors. About two months after transplant, alpha-beta T cells reportedly came from several hundred expanded graft clones.

On this clonotype: Its antigen is unidentified.

Trimming took off 3 bases at V and 0 bases at J, with 10 bases between the two ends. CDR1 is SQVTM and CDR2 is ANQGSEA in the germline V gene. This CDR3 is built from 14 residues. This sample's TCRbeta library carried unique molecular identifier barcodes. TCRdb reprocessed the PCR reads via MiXCR and lists one record per CDR3 protein. The sample includes about 350,000 distinct CDR3 sequences, about a sixth seen only once; the top ten take approximately 38%. This specimen was PBMCs, mostly from graft donor cells, taken 360 days after TCRalphabeta/CD19-depleted stem cell transplant. The chain joins TRBV29-1 to TRBJ2-3; a possible D gene is TRBD1 (6 bases). This receptor was taken from a male patient under 10 years old who had a stem cell transplant for acute lymphoblastic leukemia, so the T cells may come from the graft donor. The CDR3 reads CSVEGASSTDTQYF. The CDR3 nucleotides read TGCAGCGTTGAGGGGGCTAGTAGCACAGATACGCAGTATTTT.